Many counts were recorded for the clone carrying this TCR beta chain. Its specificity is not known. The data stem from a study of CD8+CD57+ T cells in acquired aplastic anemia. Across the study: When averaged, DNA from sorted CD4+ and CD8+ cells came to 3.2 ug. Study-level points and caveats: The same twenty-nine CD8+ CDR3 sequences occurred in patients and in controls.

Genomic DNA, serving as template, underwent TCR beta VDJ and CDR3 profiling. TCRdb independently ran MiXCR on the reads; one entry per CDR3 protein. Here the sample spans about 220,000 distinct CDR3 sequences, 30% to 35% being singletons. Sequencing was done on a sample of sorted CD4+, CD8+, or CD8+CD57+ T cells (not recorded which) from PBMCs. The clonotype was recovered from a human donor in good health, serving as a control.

In DNA form, the CDR3 reads TGTACCTCTCGACGGTGGGGCGGCTCCTACGAGCAGTACTTC. Its translation: CTSRRWGGSYEQYF. The chain uses TRBV12-3 or TRBV12-4 and TRBJ2-7; TRBD1 might be the D (5 bases). The CDR3 contains 14 residues.